Listed below are T cell receptor beta chains from one sample, sequenced in a study of OX40 agonist ivuxolimab in advanced cancers. Assay used: immunoSEQ multiplex PCR; TCRdb lists only in-frame clones, some missing. Of 60,000 to 75,000 clones in the sample, about 90% were seen once. The material sequenced was CD4+ or CD8+ T cells sorted from blood, taken in a trial of the OX40 agonist ivuxolimab. Receptors were obtained from an adult with an advanced solid tumor such as melanoma, head and neck, liver or kidney cancer. The CDR3 runs from the conserved cysteine through the conserved F or W. Fields, in order: V gene, CDR3 protein.

TRBV28 | CASKRNGYSNQPQHF
TRBV28 | CASSSSLGLSEQFF
TRBV11-1 | CASTLWASGPYNEQFF
TRBV7-3 | CASSTGGQETQYF
TRBV5-1 | CASSMDLSSPLHF
TRBV7-9 | CASSSPGSGGPGETQYF
TRBV28 | CASSLVAGSLYEQYF
TRBV13 | CASSLKAGGGGTYEQYF
TRBV5-1 | CASSLERTSYNEQFF
TRBV28 | CASSLHASEETQYF
TRBV10-1 | CASSSTSGVNTGELFF
TRBV28 | CASRHTTGGLNQPQHF
TRBV5-1 | CASSLDGGSTDTQYF
TRBV7-9 | CASSDLAGAGTSYEQYF
TRBV11-1 | CASSTQGAFYEQYF
TRBV5-1 | CASSAQGAANTGELFF
TRBV7-9 | CASRPHNGAVAYNEQFF
TRBV18 | CASSPGQTTGELFF
TRBV7-2 | CASSADGAGELFF
TRBV5-1 | CASSAGTSGRLYNEQFF
TRBV7-2 | CASSKGQGLTYEQYF
TRBV6-1 | CASSGWNNYLSYEQYF
TRBV5-1 | CASSSGRNFYEQYF
TRBV19 | CARHPRATYEQYF
TRBV27 | CASSIRQGWNEQYF
TRBV5-1 | CASSLASGSFYNEQFF
TRBV5-8 | CASSLRGISNQPQHF
TRBV27 | CASSRRAREYTQYF
TRBV28 | CASNRPDRAPYNEQFF
TRBV7-2 | CASSLGHRDNEQFF
TRBV9 | CASSPIAGQITEAFF
TRBV5-1 | CASKPEGSTDTQYF
TRBV5-1 | CASSLGGSTDTQYF
TRBV23-1 | CASSRLAGGRSEQYF
TRBV7-2 | CASSSLGEQYF
TRBV4-3 | CASSQGSGRETQYF
TRBV29-1 | CSVRQGGADTQYF
TRBV11-3 | CASSLGDGVRSTDTQYF